The 15 T cell receptor beta chains listed next were all sequenced from one sample in a study of PD-1 blockade in classical Hodgkin lymphoma. Every patient experienced relapse after autologous stem cell transplantation, and brentuximab vedotin exposure varied. Assay used: immunoSEQ multiplex PCR; TCRdb lists only in-frame clones, some missing. The profile shows more than 60,000 clones, more than 90% of them singletons. The sample consisted of peripheral blood mononuclear cells (PBMCs), taken at baseline. The source is a human donor with classical Hodgkin lymphoma.

The rearrangement uses TRBV28 and TRBJ1-5; D is unresolved. CDR3 length equals 15 residues. Germline assignment: CDR1 MDHEN and CDR2 SYDVKM. Between the trimmed V and J ends, which lost 2 bases and 2 bases, there was a span of 10 bases. DNA of the CDR3: TGTGCCAGCAGTTTAAAAGGTTACGGCAATCAGCCCCAGCATTTT. Translation: CASSLKGYGNQPQHF. Complete variable domain (other parts from reference TRBV28 and TRBJ1-5): DVKVTQSSRYLVKRTGEKVFLECVQDMDHENMFWYRQDPGLGLRLIYFSYDVKMKEKGDIPEGYSVSREKKERFSLILESASTNQTSMYLCASSLKGYGNQPQHFGDGTRLSIL.

The chain recombines TRBV10-2 with TRBJ1-1, with D possibly being TRBD1 (6 bases). This CDR3 comprises 14 residues. The V end was cut by 1 base, the J end by 4 bases, with 10 bases between. Per the germline V gene, CDR1 is WSHSY and CDR2 is SAAADI. CDR3 in DNA: TGCGCCAGCAGTGAGTATCAGGGGAGCACTGAAGCTTTCTTT. Translation: CASSEYQGSTEAFF.

V gene TRBV9 combines with J gene TRBJ1-3; no clear D. Trimming left V 3 bases short and J 0 bases short, with 13 bases between. The germline V gene has CDR1 SGDLS and CDR2 YYNGEE. The CDR3 has 16 amino acids. The CDR3 is CASSDPYTSSGNTIYF. In DNA, the CDR3 is TGTGCCAGCAGCGACCCGTACACGAGCTCTGGAAACACCATATATTTT.

The rearrangement links TRBV5-4 to TRBJ2-5; no firm D call. Deletions cut 3 bases from V and 2 bases from J, with 14 bases between. Germline CDR1 is SGHNT and CDR2 is YYREEE (reference sequence). The CDR3 has 15 residues. The CDR3 nucleotides are TGTGCCAGCAGCTGGGGTCAAGGGCAACAAGAGACCCAGTACTTC. Protein sequence: CASSWGQGQQETQYF.

The CDR3 bases are TGTGCCATCAGTGAGTCCACTAGCGGGAAAGAGACCCAGTACTTC. Amino acids: CAISESTSGKETQYF. The chain links TRBV10-3 to TRBJ2-5; 10 bases align to TRBD2. Germline values: CDR1 ENHRY, CDR2 SYGVKD. The CDR3 extends over 15 amino acids. V shed 0 bases, J shed 3 bases, and the junction held 1 base outside the gene matches.

The chain joins TRBV11-2 to TRBJ1-2, with TRBD1 identical over 8 bases. Trimming removed 0 bases from V and 9 bases from J; junction bases left unmatched: 9. Germline V gives CDR1 SGHAT, CDR2 FQNNGV. This CDR3 contains 15 residues. CDR3 bases: TGTGCCAGCAGCTTAGATCCCTGGACAGGGTCGAGCTACACCTTC. Amino acids: CASSLDPWTGSSYTF.

V usage is TRBV27 and J usage is TRBJ2-7; D is perhaps TRBD1 (5 bases). The CDR3 covers 13 residues. Germline V gene lookup returns CDR1 MNHEY and CDR2 SMNVEV (reference sequence). The V end lost 5 bases, the J end lost 4 bases, and 12 bases lay between the germline ends. Written as DNA, the CDR3 is TGTGCCAGCAGTAGATTGGACACATACGAGCAGTACTTC. It is translated as CASSRLDTYEQYF.

The chain combines TRBV7-9 with TRBJ2-7; D unresolved. CDR1 SEHNR and CDR2 FQNEAQ come from the germline V gene (reference sequence). This CDR3 spans 14 amino acids. Trimming pared 5 bases from V and 4 bases from J, leaving 15 bases between. The CDR3 loop is CASSPQSAAYEQYF. The CDR3 coding sequence is TGTGCCAGCAGCCCCCAATCGGCCGCTTACGAGCAGTACTTC.

This sequence joins TRBV7-9 and TRBJ2-1; D is possibly TRBD1 (7 bases). The germline V gene encodes CDR1 SEHNR and CDR2 FQNEAQ (reference sequence). The ends were cut back, 5 bases at V and 0 bases at J, with 11 bases in the middle. This CDR3 region has 15 residues. The CDR3 protein is CASSPGGISYNEQFF. Here the CDR3 DNA reads TGTGCCAGCAGCCCAGGGGGGATCTCCTACAATGAGCAGTTCTTC.

The chain employs TRBV28 and TRBJ1-1; D not certain. Germline CDR1 is MDHEN and CDR2 is SYDVKM. V was shortened by 1 base and J by 7 bases, with 10 bases between the two germline ends. CDR3 length equals 13 residues. The CDR3 DNA sequence: TGTGCCAGCAGTTTATTGATGGAGATTGAAGCTTTCTTT. Its protein is CASSLLMEIEAFF.

The chain combines TRBV20-1 with TRBJ2-5; D uncertain. With 3 bases removed from V and 2 bases from J, the gap between germline ends came to 4 bases. The CDR3 has 11 residues. The germline V gene encodes CDR1 DFQATT and CDR2 SNEGSKA (reference sequence). The CDR3 region is CSASLQETQYF. Here the CDR3 DNA reads TGCAGTGCTAGTCTTCAAGAGACCCAGTACTTC.

The chain joins TRBV14 to TRBJ2-3; TRBD2 is a possible D gene (5 bases). The V end was cut by 5 bases, the J end by 1 base, with 7 bases between. CDR3 length: 13 amino acids. Germline V lookup: CDR1 SGHDN, CDR2 FVKESK. CDR3 in DNA: TGTGCCAGCAGCGTCGGGGGCACAGATACGCAGTATTTT. Residues: CASSVGGTDTQYF.

The V gene is TRBV25-1, the J gene TRBJ2-7, with 10 bases aligning to TRBD1. Trimming at V came to 5 bases and at J to 3 bases, leaving 4 bases not matched to a gene. This CDR3 spans 14 amino acids. Per the germline V gene, CDR1 is MGHDK and CDR2 is SYGVNS. CDR3 residues: CASSSGTGVYEQYF. The CDR3 region has the DNA TGTGCCAGCAGTTCCGGGACAGGGGTCTACGAGCAGTACTTC.

V is TRBV27 and J is TRBJ1-1; D is uncertain. The length of the CDR3 is 15 residues. CDR1 MNHEY and CDR2 SMNVEV come from the germline V gene (reference sequence). V dropped 3 bases and J dropped 2 bases, with 13 bases sitting between them. CDR3 bases: TGTGCCAGCAGTTTGTCACCGGCGGGAAACACTGAAGCTTTCTTT. Translation gives CASSLSPAGNTEAFF.

This chain joins TRBV27 and TRBJ2-5; D uncertain. CDR1 MNHEY and CDR2 SMNVEV come from the germline V gene (reference sequence). Deletions cut 5 bases from V and 0 bases from J, with 7 bases between. CDR3 length equals 13 residues. CDR3 in amino acids: CASSPPYQETQYF. CDR3 nucleotides: TGTGCCAGCAGTCCCCCGTACCAAGAGACCCAGTACTTC.